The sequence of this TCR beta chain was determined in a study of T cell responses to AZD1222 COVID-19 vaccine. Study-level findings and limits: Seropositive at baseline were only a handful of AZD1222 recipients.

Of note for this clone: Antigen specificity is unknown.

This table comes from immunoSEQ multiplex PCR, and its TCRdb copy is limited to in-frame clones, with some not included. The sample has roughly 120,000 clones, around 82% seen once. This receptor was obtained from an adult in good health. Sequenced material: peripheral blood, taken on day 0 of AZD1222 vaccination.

The CDR3 sequence is CAGHSGTGPLIEQYF. The CDR3 coding sequence is TGTGCCGGCCATAGCGGAACAGGGCCCCTAATAGAGCAGTACTTC. The chain recombines TRBV7-9 with TRBJ2-7; D tentatively fits TRBD1 or TRBD2 (6 bases each). V dropped 11 bases and J dropped 7 bases, with 27 bases sitting between them. This CDR3 is 15 amino acids long. Germline V gene sequence: CDR1 SEHNR, CDR2 FQNEAQ (reference sequence).